This T cell receptor beta chain was observed in a study of TIL therapy for anti-PD-1-resistant metastatic lung cancer. The CDR3 covers 16 residues. V lost 0 bases and J 0 bases, leaving 9 bases between the germline ends. Germline CDR1 reads SGHRS; CDR2 reads YFSETQ. Sequencing used immunoSEQ v3. The data were produced by immunoSEQ multiplex PCR, yet TCRdb's version contains in-frame clones alone and is incomplete. This table holds approximately 97,000 clones, 55% to 75% found once. Indicated time point: pre-treatment sample, taken before nivolumab and TIL therapy. Tumor tissue came from excised metastases, mostly pleural nodules or supraclavicular lymph nodes.

This sample comprised tumor tissue, obtained at baseline. This chain uses TRBV5-1 with TRBJ1-4; D perhaps matches TRBD1 (6 bases). The TCR originated in a person aged 25 to 80 with non-small cell lung cancer. This CDR3 reads CASSLGQAATNEKLFF. The CDR3 DNA follows: TGCGCCAGCAGCTTGGGACAGGCTGCAACTAATGAAAAACTGTTTTTT.